These 32 T cell receptor beta chains came from one sample sequenced in a study of T cell repertoires in cytomegalovirus infection. What these receptors recognize is not known. TCRdb re-called the reads through MiXCR, storing one row per CDR3 protein. The repertoire includes about 920,000 distinct CDR3 sequences, 30% to 40% of them detected once, and roughly 13% sits in the top ten. The sample was cultured CD8+ T cells from PBMCs, taken from culture after CMV antigen stimulation. The receptors stem from a human donor in good health (CMV status not recorded). Some clones in this sample may be carry-over from other donors' samples.

The chain has TRBV5-4 and TRBJ1-2; D is possibly TRBD1 (5 bases). This CDR3 has 17 amino acids. Looked up from germline, CDR1 is SGHNT and CDR2 is YYREEE (reference sequence). V was clipped by 1 base and J by 7 bases, with 23 bases between them. The CDR3 nucleotides read TGTGCCAGCAGCTTGAGGGCCGGGGAGGGGTCCCTCGGTGGCTACACCTTC. Its protein is CASSLRAGEGSLGGYTF.

This chain uses TRBV10-3 with TRBJ2-7, with D perhaps TRBD1 or TRBD2 (5 bases each). Per the germline V gene, CDR1 is ENHRY and CDR2 is SYGVKD. The CDR3 spans 15 residues. Trimming removed 2 bases from V and 3 bases from J, with 14 bases in between. DNA of the CDR3: TGTGCCATCAGTGAGGAGGGGTTAGGGGTCTACGAGCAGTACTTC. It encodes CAISEEGLGVYEQYF.

This clonotype has a handful of counts. The chain couples TRBV4-1 to TRBJ1-5; D unclear. This CDR3 comprises 14 residues. Germline lookup yields CDR1 MGHRA and CDR2 YSYEKL. V was clipped by 3 bases and J by 3 bases, with 9 bases between them. The CDR3 reads CASSHAGSNQPQHF. In nucleotides, the CDR3 is TGCGCCAGCAGCCACGCCGGGTCCAATCAGCCCCAGCATTTT.

The chain employs TRBV7-4 and TRBJ1-1, with no clear D. The CDR3 is made up of 15 amino acids. Germline CDR1 and CDR2: SGHVT and SQSDAQ. V was cut by 5 bases and J by 0 bases, with 13 bases left in between. The DNA for the CDR3 is TGTGCCAGCAGCGCCGGAACCGAGGTGAACACTGAAGCTTTCTTT. This gives the protein CASSAGTEVNTEAFF.

This clonotype was seen a handful of times. The V gene is TRBV5-5, the J gene TRBJ2-2; possible D gene TRBD1, 5 bases. CDR3 length: 16 amino acids. V gave up 2 bases and J gave up 0 bases, with 11 bases separating them. Germline lookup yields CDR1 SGHKS and CDR2 YYEKEE (reference sequence). The CDR3 region is CASSLKRQSNTGELFF. DNA of the CDR3: TGTGCCAGCAGCTTAAAGAGACAGTCGAACACCGGGGAGCTGTTTTTT.

The chain carries TRBV3-1 and TRBJ1-1; D call uncertain. Germline V gives CDR1 LGHDT, CDR2 YNNKEL (reference sequence). V lost 0 bases, J lost 4 bases, and 9 bases lay in between. CDR3 size: 14 residues. The CDR3 loop is CASSQDFGGTEAFF. The CDR3 DNA reads as TGTGCCAGCAGCCAAGATTTCGGCGGCACTGAAGCTTTCTTT.

In this sample, this clonotype turned up many times. The V gene is TRBV6-1, the J gene TRBJ1-1; a possible D gene is TRBD1 (5 bases). Germline CDR1 MNHNS, CDR2 SASEGT. There are 19 residues in the CDR3. V lost 3 bases, J lost 1 base, and 24 bases lay in between. DNA of the CDR3: TGTGCCAGCAGTGATCCTGCTATGGTGACAGCGAGGCGGAACACTGAAGCTTTCTTT. As protein: CASSDPAMVTARRNTEAFF.

This clonotype came up a few times. This chain joins TRBV7-6 and TRBJ1-1; 7 bases are shared with TRBD1. V gave up 1 base and J gave up 5 bases; unmatched junction bases: 10. Per germline, CDR1 SGHVS and CDR2 FNYEAQ. This CDR3 spans 16 amino acids. DNA of the CDR3: TGTGCCAGCAGCTTAGATTCAACAGGGGCTGGTACTGAAGCTTTCTTT. It encodes CASSLDSTGAGTEAFF.

This sequence joins TRBV6-5 and TRBJ1-5, with 10 bases identical to TRBD1. The trim removed 5 bases at V and 10 bases at J, leaving 14 bases unmatched. The CDR3 loop spans 16 amino acids. CDR1 MNHEY and CDR2 SVGAGI come from the germline V gene. CDR3 amino acids: CASSDRDRGPSSPQHF. The CDR3, as DNA: TGTGCCAGCAGTGATCGGGACAGGGGCCCTTCGAGTCCCCAGCATTTT.

CDR3 bases: TGCGCCAGCAGCCCTCAAAAGCCGGGACTGAATAATGAAAAACTGTTTTTT. It yields the protein CASSPQKPGLNNEKLFF. The gene calls are TRBV4-1 and TRBJ1-4; D is possibly TRBD1 (5 bases). Trimming stripped 4 bases from V and 4 bases from J, with 19 bases between. This CDR3 spans 17 amino acids. Germline lookup yields CDR1 MGHRA and CDR2 YSYEKL.

This clonotype was counted a few times. The gene calls are TRBV23-1 and TRBJ2-1; 16 bases map to TRBD2. TRBV23-1 is reported as an ORF; its role is uncertain. After removal of 3 bases from V and 2 bases from J, the junction contained 16 bases not matched to a gene. The CDR3 is made up of 22 amino acids. CDR3 sequence: CASSHSRFGTSGGALTYNEQFF. In DNA form, the CDR3 reads TGCGCCAGCAGTCATTCTCGATTTGGGACTAGCGGGGGGGCCCTCACCTACAATGAGCAGTTCTTC.

The rearrangement uses TRBV6-1 and TRBJ1-2; unclear D gene. The V end lost 2 bases, the J end lost 4 bases, and 11 bases lay between the germline ends. Looked up from germline, CDR1 is MNHNS and CDR2 is SASEGT. This CDR3 has 14 residues. The CDR3 loop is CASSELGLGYGYTF. The CDR3 nucleotides read TGTGCCAGCAGTGAATTAGGGCTGGGCTATGGCTACACCTTC.

The CDR3: CASSSSNAGTSSPLHF. In DNA form, the CDR3 reads TGTGCCAGCAGCTCCAGTAATGCAGGGACTAGCTCACCCCTCCACTTT. The J gene is TRBJ1-6, the V gene TRBV7-9, with TRBD1 as a possible D gene (5 bases). V gave up 4 bases and J gave up 10 bases, with 20 bases separating them. Germline V gene lookup returns CDR1 SEHNR and CDR2 FQNEAQ (reference sequence). This CDR3 is 16 amino acids long.

J is TRBJ1-6 and V is TRBV19; unclear D gene. Trimming cost V 9 bases and J 0 bases, with 15 bases left between them. From germline, CDR1 is LNHDA and CDR2 SQIVND (reference sequence). The CDR3 length is 16 residues. CDR3 DNA sequence: TGTGCCAGCACCATAGGACGGAGCTCCTATAATTCACCCCTCCACTTT. It yields the protein CASTIGRSSYNSPLHF.

The rearrangement links TRBV7-3 to TRBJ2-7; D is perhaps TRBD1 (5 bases). CDR3 size: 12 residues. The V and J ends lost 3 bases and 7 bases respectively, with 10 bases between them. The germline V gene has CDR1 SGHTA and CDR2 FQGTGA. The CDR3 bases are TGTGCCAGCAGCTTCATGGGGCTGGAGCAGTACGTC. This encodes CASSFMGLEQYV.

To note about this clonotype: Sequence at one end of the junction differs from germline and may be a read error. The J gene is TRBJ2-1, the V gene TRBV12-5; D unresolved. CDR1 LGHNT and CDR2 FRNRAP come from the germline V gene. The CDR3 runs to 13 residues. Written as DNA, the CDR3 is TGTGCTAGTGCTTTGGCCACGTACAATGAGCAGTTCTTC. Encoded protein: CASALATYNEQFF. The full variable domain, completed using reference TRBV12-5 and TRBJ2-1, is DARVTQTPRHKVTEMGQEVTMRCQPILGHNTVFWYRQTMMQGLELLAYFRNRAPLDDSGMPKDRFSAEMPDATLATLKIQPSEPRDSAVYFCASALATYNEQFFGPGTRLTVL.

The V gene is TRBV19, the J gene TRBJ1-5; no clear D gene. The V end was cut by 10 bases, the J end by 0 bases, with 13 bases between. CDR1 is LNHDA and CDR2 is SQIVND in the germline V gene (reference sequence). The CDR3 is 14 residues long. The CDR3 loop is CATLPVDSNQPQHF. DNA of the CDR3: TGTGCCACCTTACCCGTCGATAGCAATCAGCCCCAGCATTTT.

The genes are TRBV7-4 and TRBJ2-3; D may be TRBD1 (5 bases). Germline CDR1 SGHVT, CDR2 SQSDAQ. This CDR3 contains 17 residues. The V gene lost 1 base and the J gene lost 4 bases, with 18 bases spanning the gap. The CDR3 region is CASSLEPQGVGADTQYF. The CDR3 DNA reads TGTGCCAGCAGCTTAGAGCCCCAGGGCGTAGGTGCAGATACGCAGTATTTT.

The gene calls are TRBV6-5 and TRBJ2-1; a weak D match, TRBD2 (7 bases). CDR3 length: 14 residues. Deletions cut 2 bases from V and 7 bases from J, with 12 bases between. Germline V gene data show CDR1 as MNHEY and CDR2 as SVGAGI. The CDR3 sequence is CASSYAGAGNEQFF. CDR3 sequence (DNA): TGTGCCAGCAGTTACGCGGGGGCCGGTAATGAGCAGTTCTTC.

The V and J genes are TRBV27 and TRBJ2-2; possible D gene TRBD1, 6 bases. V was cut by 5 bases and J by 1 base, with 8 bases left in between. The CDR3 is 14 amino acids. The germline CDR1 and CDR2 sequences are MNHEY and SMNVEV (reference sequence). CDR3 sequence (DNA): TGTGCCAGCAGTCAGGGGATGAACACCGGGGAGCTGTTTTTT. As protein: CASSQGMNTGELFF.

This clonotype was observed a few times. This sequence joins TRBV4-2 and TRBJ2-2; 8 bases are a match to TRBD1. CDR3 length equals 14 residues. Per the germline V gene, CDR1 is LGHNA and CDR2 is YNFKEQ. Germline trimming cut 4 bases from V and 5 bases from J; bases unmatched to any gene: 3. CDR3 in amino acids: CASSPDRATGELFF. CDR3 nucleotide sequence: TGTGCCAGCAGCCCGGACAGGGCGACCGGGGAGCTGTTTTTT.

Only a few counts were recorded for this clonotype. The gene calls are TRBV28 and TRBJ2-2; maybe TRBD2 (6 bases). Germline V gene data show CDR1 as MDHEN and CDR2 as SYDVKM. The CDR3 has 20 amino acids. V was shortened by 5 bases and J by 4 bases, with 29 bases between the two germline ends. CDR3 residues: CASSVAPGLQYDFRTGELFF. The CDR3 DNA sequence: TGTGCCAGCAGTGTAGCCCCGGGACTCCAATACGATTTTCGCACCGGGGAGCTGTTTTTT.

The CDR3 here is CSVWGEDGYTF. DNA of the CDR3: TGCAGCGTTTGGGGGGAAGATGGCTACACCTTC. The chain joins TRBV29-1 to TRBJ1-2; a weak D match, TRBD1 (5 bases). The CDR3 length is 11 residues. Germline V gene lookup returns CDR1 SQVTM and CDR2 ANQGSEA. Trimming removed 5 bases from V and 6 bases from J, with 10 bases in between.

This clonotype was detected only a few times. The chain uses TRBV6-5 and TRBJ2-5; the match to TRBD1 covers 7 bases. V was clipped by 4 bases and J by 4 bases; unmatched bases: 12. Germline CDR1 is MNHEY and CDR2 is SVGAGI. The CDR3 has 16 residues. CDR3 residues: CASSSTGVRLAETQYF. The DNA of the CDR3 is TGTGCCAGCAGTTCAACAGGGGTCAGGTTGGCAGAGACCCAGTACTTC.

V usage is TRBV15 and J usage is TRBJ2-1; 16 bases are shared with TRBD2. V gave up 2 bases and J gave up 3 bases; unmatched junction bases: 7. The length of the CDR3 is 19 residues. The germline V gene encodes CDR1 LNHNV and CDR2 YYDKDF (reference sequence). The CDR3: CATSRYGTSGGASYNEQFF. DNA of the CDR3: TGTGCCACCAGCAGATACGGGACTAGCGGGGGGGCTAGCTACAATGAGCAGTTCTTC.

At least ten counts were recorded for this clonotype. The chain has TRBV7-2 and TRBJ2-1, with 7 bases fitting TRBD2. Trimming took 3 bases from V and 6 from J; bases not matched to a gene: 8. This CDR3 region has 15 residues. From germline, CDR1 is SGHTA and CDR2 FQGNSA. CDR3 protein: CASSFSGSGSNEQFF. The CDR3 DNA reads as TGTGCCAGCAGCTTTAGCGGGTCTGGGAGCAATGAGCAGTTCTTC.

To note about this clonotype: A read error is possible here, since a much larger clone lies one base away. The genes are TRBV7-6 and TRBJ2-3; 7 bases are shared with TRBD1. Trimming removed 11 bases from V and 3 bases from J; junction bases left unmatched: 8. The CDR3 is 13 amino acids. Germline V gene sequence: CDR1 SGHVS, CDR2 FNYEAQ. Here the CDR3 DNA reads TGTGCCGTCCGGGACAGAGGTACAGATACGCAGTATTTT. Translating it yields CAVRDRGTDTQYF. Filled out from reference TRBV7-6 and TRBJ2-3, the complete variable domain reads GAGVSQSPRYKVTKRGQDVALRCDPISGHVSLYWYRQALGQGPEFLTYFNYEAQQDKSGLPNDRFSAERPEGSISTLTIQRTEQRDSAMYRCAVRDRGTDTQYFGPGTRLTVL.

The sample holds many counts of this clonotype. V is TRBV5-1 and J is TRBJ2-1; 7 bases map to TRBD2. CDR1 is SGHRS, CDR2 YFSETQ, per germline. Losses at the gene ends were 7 bases for V and 0 bases for J; bases not matched to a gene: 7. The CDR3 is 15 amino acids. CDR3 region: CASGMRTSSYNEQFF. CDR3 sequence (DNA): TGCGCCAGCGGGATGCGGACTAGCTCCTACAATGAGCAGTTCTTC.

This clonotype was counted only a few times. The chain recombines TRBV7-6 with TRBJ2-2; 10 positions match TRBD2. The CDR3 covers 15 residues. J was trimmed by 6 bases and V by 0 bases; bases with no gene match: 1. CDR1 is SGHVS, CDR2 FNYEAQ, per germline. CDR3 coding DNA: TGTGCCAGCAGCTTAGCCGGGACTAGCGCCGGGGAGCTGTTTTTT. This gives the protein CASSLAGTSAGELFF.

This clonotype was recorded many times. The gene calls are TRBV7-8 and TRBJ2-3; perhaps D is TRBD1 or TRBD2 (5 bases each). This CDR3 comprises 14 residues. The germline gives CDR1 SGHVS, CDR2 FQNEAQ. Trimming took off 5 bases at V and 6 bases at J, with 15 bases between the two ends. CDR3 sequence (DNA): TGTGCCAGCAGCCCCCCGGGGCGATTGGATACGCAGTATTTT. This encodes CASSPPGRLDTQYF.

CDR3 loop: CASKFGTGFGSPLHF. CDR3 in DNA: TGTGCCAGCAAATTCGGGACAGGGTTCGGCTCACCCCTCCACTTT. The chain carries TRBV27 and TRBJ1-6; 9 nucleotides agree with TRBD1. Per germline, CDR1 MNHEY and CDR2 SMNVEV (reference sequence). The junction had 11 bases not matched to a gene; V was cut back by 7 bases and J by 10 bases. The CDR3 extends over 15 amino acids.

V gene TRBV5-1 combines with J gene TRBJ2-2, with no clear D. The V gene's germline CDR1 is SGHRS and CDR2 YFSETQ. V was pared by 0 bases and J by 1 base, with 7 bases between. The CDR3 consists of 15 residues. CDR3 in DNA: TGCGCCAGCAGCTTGGGTTGGCGGAACACCGGGGAGCTGTTTTTT. This codes for CASSLGWRNTGELFF.